These 12 T cell receptor beta chains came from one sample sequenced in a study of cytomegalovirus exposure and HLA in healthy donors. With 60 Vbeta and 13 Jbeta primers, the PCR was carried out. Sequencing was performed with immunoSEQ multiplex PCR; in TCRdb, only in-frame clones are kept and a portion is missing. The sample records under 85,000 clones, 65% to 85% being singletons. The material sequenced was PBMCs. All receptors come from a middle-aged woman in good health and CMV-seropositive.

The gene calls are TRBV12-5 and TRBJ1-1, with D possibly matching TRBD1 (5 bases). Germline-derived CDR1 and CDR2 are LGHNT and FRNRAP. There are 12 residues in the CDR3. The V and J ends lost 4 bases and 4 bases respectively, with 7 bases between them. For the CDR3, the DNA is TGTGCTAGTGGTTCCGGGGGCACTGAAGCTTTCTTT. This encodes CASGSGGTEAFF.

The V and J genes are TRBV5-6 and TRBJ2-1; 7 bases are a match to TRBD1. There are 16 residues in the CDR3. The germline gives CDR1 SGHDT, CDR2 YYEEEE. The V gene end was trimmed by 1 base and the J gene end by 5 bases; junction bases not matched to a gene: 9. Written as DNA, the CDR3 is TGTGCCAGCAGCTTGATGGCCGGGACAGCCCACAATGAGCAGTTCTTC. It encodes CASSLMAGTAHNEQFF.

Here the CDR3 DNA reads TGTGCCAGCAGTCCACGCGTTTCCTACGAGCAGTACTTC. This sequence encodes CASSPRVSYEQYF. This chain links TRBV28 with TRBJ2-7; D is undetermined. Trimming left V 5 bases short and J 1 base short, with 9 bases between. The CDR3 contains 13 residues. Germline CDR1 is MDHEN and CDR2 is SYDVKM.

This chain connects TRBV4-1 to TRBJ1-4; 11 nucleotides line up with TRBD1. The V gene end was trimmed by 0 bases and the J gene end by 8 bases; junction bases not matched to a gene: 14. Germline loops: CDR1 MGHRA, CDR2 YSYEKL. CDR3 size: 19 residues. The CDR3 sequence is CASSQDQSRSGTGGEKLFF. The CDR3 DNA follows: TGCGCCAGCAGCCAAGATCAATCCCGATCCGGGACAGGGGGGGAAAAACTGTTTTTT.

The gene calls are TRBV15 and TRBJ2-7; 8 nucleotides match TRBD1. The CDR3 is made up of 15 amino acids. CDR1 is LNHNV and CDR2 is YYDKDF in the germline V gene (reference sequence). V lost 4 bases, J lost 2 bases, and 7 bases stayed unmatched. CDR3 bases: TGTGCCACCAGCAACGGACAGGGTAAAACCTACGAGCAGTACTTC. This sequence encodes CATSNGQGKTYEQYF.

This clone has only one observation. The genes are TRBV6-6 and TRBJ1-1; the D gene is possibly TRBD1 (6 bases). Per germline, CDR1 MNHNY and CDR2 SVGAGI (reference sequence). With 5 bases removed from V and 1 base from J, the gap between germline ends came to 11 bases. The CDR3 is 14 residues long. CDR3 in DNA: TGTGCCAGCAGTGACAGGATGCCGAACACTGAAGCTTTCTTT. Protein sequence: CASSDRMPNTEAFF.

The chain employs TRBV29-1 and TRBJ1-2; maybe TRBD1 (5 bases). Trimming stripped 7 bases from V and 5 bases from J, with 14 bases between. The germline gives CDR1 SQVTM, CDR2 ANQGSEA. The CDR3 totals 12 residues. The CDR3 nucleotides read TGCAGCGCCGGGGGGGGGAGTTATGGCTACACCTTC. This encodes CSAGGGSYGYTF.

The J gene is TRBJ1-1, the V gene TRBV14, with TRBD1 as a possible D gene (6 bases). CDR1 is SGHDN and CDR2 is FVKESK in the germline V gene. Trimming cost V 4 bases and J 0 bases, with 9 bases left between them. This CDR3 comprises 14 residues. DNA for the CDR3: TGTGCCAGCAGCCGAGGACAGTTGAACACTGAAGCTTTCTTT. This gives the protein CASSRGQLNTEAFF.

V and J are TRBV7-2 and TRBJ1-1; D perhaps matches TRBD1 (5 bases). V shed 1 base and J shed 2 bases, with 8 bases lying between them. This CDR3 has 14 residues. The germline CDR1 and CDR2 sequences are SGHTA and FQGNSA. The CDR3 nucleotides are TGTGCCAGCAGCTTAGTGTGGACAAACACTGAAGCTTTCTTT. Its protein is CASSLVWTNTEAFF.

The V and J genes are TRBV6-6 and TRBJ1-5; TRBD1 might be the D (6 bases). Trimming shortened V by 6 bases and J by 0 bases, and 12 bases separated the two germline ends. The germline V gene has CDR1 MNHNY and CDR2 SVGAGI (reference sequence). CDR3 length: 15 amino acids. The CDR3 DNA sequence: TGTGCCAGCAGACTACAGGGAGATAGCAATCAGCCCCAGCATTTT. Residues: CASRLQGDSNQPQHF.

The chain combines TRBV4-1 with TRBJ2-1; TRBD2 agrees at 8 bases. The CDR3 sequence is 17 residues long. With V trimmed by 1 base and J by 1 base, 6 bases remained unmatched. The germline V gene has CDR1 MGHRA and CDR2 YSYEKL. CDR3 region: CASSQGLSGGSYNEQFF. CDR3 nucleotide sequence: TGCGCCAGCAGCCAAGGCTTGAGCGGGGGTTCCTACAATGAGCAGTTCTTC.

With respect to this clone: One end of the junction varies from germline; a read error may be responsible. The chain is built from TRBV15 and TRBJ1-2; D remains ambiguous. CDR3 length: 13 amino acids. In germline, CDR1 is LNHNV, CDR2 YYDKDF (reference sequence). The CDR3 region is CATSRDFTVTPDF. Written as DNA, the CDR3 is TGTGCCACCAGCAGAGATTTTACGGTAACTCCTGATTTC.